This entry concerns a single T cell receptor (beta chain). What it binds is unknown. V shed 4 bases and J 6 bases; nucleotides not matched to a gene: 9. CDR3 length equals 17 residues. Germline assignment: CDR1 SGDLS and CDR2 YYNGEE. This record belongs to a study of cytotoxic CD8 clonotypes in ibrutinib-treated CLL. Study context: In all, roughly twelve patients were relapsed/refractory, around 15 were treatment-naive and about 17 were IGHV unmutated.

Measured with immunoSEQ multiplex PCR; TCRdb has only the in-frame clones, and not every one. The sample has 150,000 or so clones; about 72% are singletons. Study observations and caveats: Public clonotypes, rarely seen, contracted or held steady on treatment. In comparison with age-matched healthy donors, baseline clonality was higher and tracked circulating CD8+ T-cell counts.

The material sequenced was PBMCs, taken after 12 months of ibrutinib treatment. This receptor was taken from a human donor with chronic lymphocytic leukemia. The chain uses TRBV9 and TRBJ2-2; 13 nucleotides match TRBD2. CDR3 sequence: CASSNRLAGGLPGELFF. The CDR3 bases are TGTGCCAGCAGCAACCGACTAGCGGGGGGTTTACCCGGGGAGCTGTTTTTT.